This entry is about one T cell receptor beta chain. The target antigen is unknown. The sample originates from a study of beta chain features in type 1 diabetes. Expressed TCRB transcripts were sequenced after all isolated RNA was converted to cDNA. Clones were sequenced by immunoSEQ multiplex PCR, and TCRdb holds only the in-frame ones, with some missing. The sample includes under 850,000 clones, roughly 13% seen only once; the top ten take about 0.02%. Notes on the study in general: Significant though moderate, a shortening of TCRB CDR3s appeared in all four CD4+ subsets of Type 1 diabetes patients.

What was sequenced was naive CD4+ T cells from blood. The sequence derives from a man aged 18 to 35 with type 1 diabetes.

This chain's CDR3 is CASSPGQARSGNTIYF. DNA for the CDR3: TGTGCCAGCAGCCCTGGACAGGCCCGCTCTGGAAACACCATATATTTT. The chain employs TRBV27 and TRBJ1-3, with 7 bases that match TRBD1. Germline-derived CDR1 and CDR2 are MNHEY and SMNVEV (reference sequence). This CDR3 is 16 amino acids long. Trimming cost V 6 bases and J 0 bases; bases outside gene matches: 8.